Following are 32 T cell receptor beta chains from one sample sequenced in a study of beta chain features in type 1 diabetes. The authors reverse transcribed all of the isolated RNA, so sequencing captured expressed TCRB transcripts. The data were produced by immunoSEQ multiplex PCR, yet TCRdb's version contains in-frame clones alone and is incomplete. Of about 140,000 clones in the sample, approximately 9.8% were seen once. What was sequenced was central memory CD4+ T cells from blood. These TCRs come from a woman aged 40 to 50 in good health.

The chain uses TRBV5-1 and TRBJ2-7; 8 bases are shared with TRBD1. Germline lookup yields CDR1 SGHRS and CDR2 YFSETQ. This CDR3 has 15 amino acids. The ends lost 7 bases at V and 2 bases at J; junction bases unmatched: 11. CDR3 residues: CASSKGQGITYEQYF. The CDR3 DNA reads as TGCGCCAGCTCGAAAGGACAGGGTATAACCTACGAGCAGTACTTC.

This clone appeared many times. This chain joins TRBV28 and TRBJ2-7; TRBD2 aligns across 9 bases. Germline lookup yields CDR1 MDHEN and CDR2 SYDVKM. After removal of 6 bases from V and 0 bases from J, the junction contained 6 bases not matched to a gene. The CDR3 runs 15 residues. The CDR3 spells CASSKSGGSSYEQYF. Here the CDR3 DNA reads TGTGCCAGCAGCAAGAGCGGGGGGAGCTCCTACGAGCAGTACTTC.

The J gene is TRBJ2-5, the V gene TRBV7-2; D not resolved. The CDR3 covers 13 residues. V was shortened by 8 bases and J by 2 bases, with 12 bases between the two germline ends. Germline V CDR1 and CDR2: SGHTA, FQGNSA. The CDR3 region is CASRRSLQETQYF. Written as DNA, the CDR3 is TGTGCCAGCCGCAGATCCCTTCAAGAGACCCAGTACTTC.

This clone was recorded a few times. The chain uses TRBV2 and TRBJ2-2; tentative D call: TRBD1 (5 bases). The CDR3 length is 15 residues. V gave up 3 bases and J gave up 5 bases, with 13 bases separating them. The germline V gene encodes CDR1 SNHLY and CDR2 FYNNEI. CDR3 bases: TGTGCCAGCAGTGAGGGTCAGGGTGTAACCGGGGAGCTGTTTTTT. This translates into CASSEGQGVTGELFF. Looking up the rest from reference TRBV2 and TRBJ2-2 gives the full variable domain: EPEVTQTPSHQVTQMGQEVILRCVPISNHLYFYWYRQILGQKVEFLVSFYNNEISEKSEIFDDQFSVERPDGSNFTLKIRSTKLEDSAMYFCASSEGQGVTGELFFGEGSRLTVL.

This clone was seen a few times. The CDR3: CASSFPRGTGGGGYTF. The CDR3 DNA follows: TGTGCCAGCAGCTTTCCCCGAGGGACAGGGGGGGGAGGCTACACCTTC. The chain employs TRBV7-2 and TRBJ1-2; 11 nucleotides line up with TRBD1. Germline V lookup: CDR1 SGHTA, CDR2 FQGNSA. This CDR3 spans 16 amino acids. The V segment lost 3 bases and the J segment 8 bases; nucleotides outside the gene matches: 11.

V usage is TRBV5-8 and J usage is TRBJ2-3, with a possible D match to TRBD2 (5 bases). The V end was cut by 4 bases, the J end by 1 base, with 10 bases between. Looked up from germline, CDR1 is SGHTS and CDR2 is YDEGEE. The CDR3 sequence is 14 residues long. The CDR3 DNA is TGTGCCAGCAGCGTGCTAGCTGGCACAGATACGCAGTATTTT. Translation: CASSVLAGTDTQYF.

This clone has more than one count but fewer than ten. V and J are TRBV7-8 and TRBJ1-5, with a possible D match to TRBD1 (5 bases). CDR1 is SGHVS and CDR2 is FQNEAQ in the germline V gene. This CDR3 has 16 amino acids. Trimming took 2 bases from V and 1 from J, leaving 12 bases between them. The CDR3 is CASSLLQGLSNQPQHF. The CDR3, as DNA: TGTGCCAGCAGCTTACTTCAGGGTCTGAGCAATCAGCCCCAGCATTTT. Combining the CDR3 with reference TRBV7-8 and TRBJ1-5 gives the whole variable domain GAGVSQSPRYKVAKRGQDVALRCDPISGHVSLFWYQQALGQGPEFLTYFQNEAQLDKSGLPSDRFFAERPEGSVSTLKIQRTQQEDSAVYLCASSLLQGLSNQPQHFGDGTRLSIL.

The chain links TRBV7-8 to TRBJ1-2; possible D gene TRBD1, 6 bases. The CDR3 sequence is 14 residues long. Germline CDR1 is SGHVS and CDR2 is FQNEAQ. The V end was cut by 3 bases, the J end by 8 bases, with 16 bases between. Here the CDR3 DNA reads TGTGCCAGCAGCTTTTTGGACAGCCAGGGGGGCTACACCTTC. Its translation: CASSFLDSQGGYTF.

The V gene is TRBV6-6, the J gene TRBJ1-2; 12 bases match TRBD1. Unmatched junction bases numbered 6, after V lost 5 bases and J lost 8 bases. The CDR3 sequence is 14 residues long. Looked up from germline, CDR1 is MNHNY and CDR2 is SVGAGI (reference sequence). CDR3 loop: CASSNHGTGGGYTF. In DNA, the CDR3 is TGTGCCAGCAGTAACCACGGGACAGGGGGCGGCTACACCTTC.

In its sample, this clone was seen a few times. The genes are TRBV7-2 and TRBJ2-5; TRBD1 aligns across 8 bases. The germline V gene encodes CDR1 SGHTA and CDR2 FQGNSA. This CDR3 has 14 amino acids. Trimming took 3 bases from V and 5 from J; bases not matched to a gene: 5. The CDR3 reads CASSFDRGGETQYF. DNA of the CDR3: TGTGCCAGCAGCTTCGACAGGGGCGGTGAGACCCAGTACTTC.

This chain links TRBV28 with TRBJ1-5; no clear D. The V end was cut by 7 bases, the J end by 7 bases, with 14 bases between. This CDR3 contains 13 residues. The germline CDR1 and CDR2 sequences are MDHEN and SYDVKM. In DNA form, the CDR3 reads TGTGCCAGCATCGCGGGCTTGGGGCAGCCCCAGCATTTT. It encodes CASIAGLGQPQHF.

The CDR3 sequence is CASSYWGRGEGETQYF. The CDR3 nucleotides read TGTGCCAGCAGTTACTGGGGGAGGGGGGAAGGAGAGACCCAGTACTTC. The chain employs TRBV6-5 and TRBJ2-5, with a weak D call TRBD2 (7 bases). The CDR3 spans 16 residues. V lost 1 base and J 4 bases, leaving 16 bases between the germline ends. The germline V gene has CDR1 MNHEY and CDR2 SVGAGI.

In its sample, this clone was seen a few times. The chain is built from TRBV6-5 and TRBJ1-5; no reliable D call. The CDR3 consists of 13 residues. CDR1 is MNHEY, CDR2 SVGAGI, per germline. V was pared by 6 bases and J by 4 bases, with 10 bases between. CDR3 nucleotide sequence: TGTGCCAGCAGGACACTTACTAATCAGCCCCAGCATTTT. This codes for CASRTLTNQPQHF.

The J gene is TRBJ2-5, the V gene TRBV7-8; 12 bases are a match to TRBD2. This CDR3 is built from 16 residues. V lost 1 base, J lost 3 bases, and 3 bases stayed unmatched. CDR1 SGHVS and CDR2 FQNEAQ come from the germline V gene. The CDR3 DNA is TGTGCCAGCAGCTTAGTACTAGCGGGGGGAGAAGAGACCCAGTACTTC. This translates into CASSLVLAGGEETQYF.

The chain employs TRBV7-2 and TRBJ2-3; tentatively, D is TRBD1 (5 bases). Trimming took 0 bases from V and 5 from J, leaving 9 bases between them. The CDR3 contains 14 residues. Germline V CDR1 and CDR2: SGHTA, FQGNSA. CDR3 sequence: CASSLAGRGDTQYF. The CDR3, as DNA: TGTGCCAGCAGCTTAGCGGGGCGAGGAGATACGCAGTATTTT.

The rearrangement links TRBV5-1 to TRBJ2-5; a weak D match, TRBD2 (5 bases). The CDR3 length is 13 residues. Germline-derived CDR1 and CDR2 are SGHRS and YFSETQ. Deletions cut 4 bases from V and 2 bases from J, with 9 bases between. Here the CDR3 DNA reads TGCGCCAGCAGCCCCGGACTGCAAGAGACCCAGTACTTC. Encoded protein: CASSPGLQETQYF.

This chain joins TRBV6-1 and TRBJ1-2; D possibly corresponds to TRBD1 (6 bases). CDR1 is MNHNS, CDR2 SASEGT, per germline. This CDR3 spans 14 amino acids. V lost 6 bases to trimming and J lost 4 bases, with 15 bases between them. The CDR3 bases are TGTGCCAGCAGCCCTGGACAGTCTTTCTATGGCTACACCTTC. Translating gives CASSPGQSFYGYTF.

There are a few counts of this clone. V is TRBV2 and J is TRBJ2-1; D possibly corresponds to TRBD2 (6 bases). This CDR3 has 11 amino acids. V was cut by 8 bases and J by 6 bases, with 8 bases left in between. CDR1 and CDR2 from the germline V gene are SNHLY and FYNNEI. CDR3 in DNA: TGTGCCAGCGGACTATTCAATGAGCAGTTCTTC. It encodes CASGLFNEQFF. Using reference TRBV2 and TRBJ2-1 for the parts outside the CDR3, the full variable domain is EPEVTQTPSHQVTQMGQEVILRCVPISNHLYFYWYRQILGQKVEFLVSFYNNEISEKSEIFDDQFSVERPDGSNFTLKIRSTKLEDSAMYFCASGLFNEQFFGPGTRLTVL.

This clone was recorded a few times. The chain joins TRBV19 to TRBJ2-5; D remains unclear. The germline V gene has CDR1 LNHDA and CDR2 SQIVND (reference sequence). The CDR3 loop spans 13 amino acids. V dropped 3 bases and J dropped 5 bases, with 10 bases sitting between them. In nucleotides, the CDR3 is TGTGCCAGTAGTATCAGTTCGAGGGAGACCCAGTACTTC. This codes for CASSISSRETQYF.

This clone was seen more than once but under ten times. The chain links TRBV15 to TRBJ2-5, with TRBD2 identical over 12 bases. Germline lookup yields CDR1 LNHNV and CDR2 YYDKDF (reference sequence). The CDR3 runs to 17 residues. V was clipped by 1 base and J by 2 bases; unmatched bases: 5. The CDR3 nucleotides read TGTGCCACCAGCAGAGCGTTGACTAGCGGGGGACAAGAGACCCAGTACTTC. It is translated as CATSRALTSGGQETQYF.

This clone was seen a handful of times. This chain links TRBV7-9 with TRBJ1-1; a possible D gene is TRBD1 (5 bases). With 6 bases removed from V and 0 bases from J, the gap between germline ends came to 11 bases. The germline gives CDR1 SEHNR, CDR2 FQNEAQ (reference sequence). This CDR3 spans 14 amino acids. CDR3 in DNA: TGTGCCAGCAGGGGGCAAGGGATGAACACTGAAGCTTTCTTT. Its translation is CASRGQGMNTEAFF.

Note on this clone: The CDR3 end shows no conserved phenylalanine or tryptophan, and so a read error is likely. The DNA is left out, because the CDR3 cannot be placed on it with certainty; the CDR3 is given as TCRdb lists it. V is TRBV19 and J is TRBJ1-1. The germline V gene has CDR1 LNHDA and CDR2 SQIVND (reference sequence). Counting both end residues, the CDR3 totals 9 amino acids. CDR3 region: CATPGLRRS.

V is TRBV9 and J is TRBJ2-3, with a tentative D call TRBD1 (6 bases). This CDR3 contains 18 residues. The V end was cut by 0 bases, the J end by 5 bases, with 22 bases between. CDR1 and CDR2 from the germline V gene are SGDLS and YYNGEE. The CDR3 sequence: CASSVEPLPGDRGDTQYF. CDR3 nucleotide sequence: TGTGCCAGCAGCGTAGAGCCGCTGCCAGGGGATAGGGGAGATACGCAGTATTTT.

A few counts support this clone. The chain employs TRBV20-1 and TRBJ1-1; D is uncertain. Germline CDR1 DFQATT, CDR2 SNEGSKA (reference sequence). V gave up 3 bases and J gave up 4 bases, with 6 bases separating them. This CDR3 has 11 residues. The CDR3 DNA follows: TGCAGTGCTAGGCAAGCCACTGAAGCTTTCTTT. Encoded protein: CSARQATEAFF.

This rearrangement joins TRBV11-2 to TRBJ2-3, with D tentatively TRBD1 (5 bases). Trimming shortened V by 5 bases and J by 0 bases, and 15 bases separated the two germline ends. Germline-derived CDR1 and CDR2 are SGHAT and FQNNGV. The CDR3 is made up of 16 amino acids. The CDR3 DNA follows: TGTGCCAGCAGCCCCCCCGGGCGGACAAGCACAGATACGCAGTATTTT. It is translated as CASSPPGRTSTDTQYF.

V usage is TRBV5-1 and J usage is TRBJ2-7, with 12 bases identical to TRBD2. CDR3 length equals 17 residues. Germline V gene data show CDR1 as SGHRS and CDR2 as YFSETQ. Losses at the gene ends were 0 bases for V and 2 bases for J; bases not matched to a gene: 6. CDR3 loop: CASSLGTSGAQTYEQYF. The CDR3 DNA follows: TGCGCCAGCAGCTTGGGGACTAGCGGGGCCCAGACCTACGAGCAGTACTTC.

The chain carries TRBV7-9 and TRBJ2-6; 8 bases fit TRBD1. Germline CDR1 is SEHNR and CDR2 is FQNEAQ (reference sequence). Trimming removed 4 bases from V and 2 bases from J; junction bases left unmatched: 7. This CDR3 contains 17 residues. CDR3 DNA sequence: TGTGCCAGCAGCTACGGACAGGGAGGCCCTGGGGCCAACGTCCTGACTTTC. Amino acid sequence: CASSYGQGGPGANVLTF.

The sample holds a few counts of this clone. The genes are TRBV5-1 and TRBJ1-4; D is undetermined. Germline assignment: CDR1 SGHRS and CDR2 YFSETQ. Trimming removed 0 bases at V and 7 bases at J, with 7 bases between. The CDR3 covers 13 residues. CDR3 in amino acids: CASSLAGSEKLFF. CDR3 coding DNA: TGCGCCAGCAGCTTGGCGGGGAGTGAAAAACTGTTTTTT. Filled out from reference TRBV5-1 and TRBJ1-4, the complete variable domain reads KAGVTQTPRYLIKTRGQQVTLSCSPISGHRSVSWYQQTPGQGLQFLFEYFSETQRNKGNFPGRFSGRQFSNSRSEMNVSTLELGDSALYLCASSLAGSEKLFFGSGTQLSVL.

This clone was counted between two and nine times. The CDR3, as DNA: TGTGCCAGCAGTGTGGACAGGGTGAGCACAGATACGCAGTATTTT. This sequence encodes CASSVDRVSTDTQYF. The chain links TRBV6-1 to TRBJ2-3, with 8 positions matching TRBD1. After removal of 4 bases from V and 0 bases from J, the junction contained 3 bases not matched to a gene. Per germline, CDR1 MNHNS and CDR2 SASEGT. The CDR3 has 15 residues.

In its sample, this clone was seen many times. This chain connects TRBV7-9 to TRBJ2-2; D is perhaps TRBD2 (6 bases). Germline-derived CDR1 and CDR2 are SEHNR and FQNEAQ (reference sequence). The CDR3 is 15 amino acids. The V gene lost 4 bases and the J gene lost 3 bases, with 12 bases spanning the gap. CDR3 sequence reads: CASSSAGQYTGELFF. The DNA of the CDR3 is TGTGCCAGCAGCTCGGCGGGGCAGTACACCGGGGAGCTGTTTTTT.

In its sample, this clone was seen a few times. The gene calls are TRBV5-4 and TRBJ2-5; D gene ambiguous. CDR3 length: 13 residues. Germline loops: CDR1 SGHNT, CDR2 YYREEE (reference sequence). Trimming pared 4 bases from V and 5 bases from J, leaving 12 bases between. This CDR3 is CASSPSLDETQYF. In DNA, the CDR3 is TGTGCCAGCAGCCCGAGCCTAGACGAGACCCAGTACTTC.

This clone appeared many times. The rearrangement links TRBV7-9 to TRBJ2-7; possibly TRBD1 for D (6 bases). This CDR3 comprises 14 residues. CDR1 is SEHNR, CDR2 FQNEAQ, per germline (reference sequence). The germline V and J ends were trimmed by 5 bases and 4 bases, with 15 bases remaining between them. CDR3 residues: CASSLQGLGYEQYF. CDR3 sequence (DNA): TGTGCCAGCAGCCTACAGGGTCTGGGTTACGAGCAGTACTTC.